This T cell receptor beta chain was profiled in a study of blood T cell repertoires in COVID-19. Whole-study context: Samples came from the United States, Italy and Spain, spanning acute and convalescent COVID-19.

Trimming removed 2 bases from V and 0 bases from J, with 11 bases in between. CDR1 is SGHTA and CDR2 is FQGNSA in the germline V gene. CDR3 length: 17 residues. TCRdb's copy holds only in-frame clones and misses some; the assay was immunoSEQ multiplex PCR. The table records 150,000 or so clones, 75% to 85% of them present only once. The chain is built from TRBV7-2 and TRBJ2-6, with D unresolved. This receptor was obtained from a woman in her 70s with COVID-19, enrolled during active disease. The sequenced sample was peripheral blood. This chain's CDR3 is CASSLSGASSGANVLTF. Here the CDR3 DNA reads TGTGCCAGCAGCTTATCCGGAGCTAGCTCTGGGGCCAACGTCCTGACTTTC.